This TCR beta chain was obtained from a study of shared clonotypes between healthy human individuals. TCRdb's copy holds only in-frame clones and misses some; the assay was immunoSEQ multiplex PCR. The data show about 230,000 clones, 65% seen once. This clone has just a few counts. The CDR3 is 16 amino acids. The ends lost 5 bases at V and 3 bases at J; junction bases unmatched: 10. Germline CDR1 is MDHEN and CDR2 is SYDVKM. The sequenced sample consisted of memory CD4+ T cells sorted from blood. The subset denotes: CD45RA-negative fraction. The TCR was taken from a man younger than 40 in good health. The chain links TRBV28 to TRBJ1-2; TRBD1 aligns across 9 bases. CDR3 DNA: TGTGCCAGCAGTCCACCGGCACAGGGGGCTTACTATGGCTACACCTTC. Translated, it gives CASSPPAQGAYYGYTF.